This T cell receptor beta chain came from a study of cytomegalovirus exposure and HLA in healthy donors. PCR involved 60 Vbeta and 13 Jbeta primers. Generated by immunoSEQ multiplex PCR, the TCRdb table keeps only in-frame clones and is missing some. This sample carries tens of thousands of clones, 65% to 75% of them seen once, and the ten largest clones take roughly a sixth. General observations from the study: In terms of immune exposure information, only CMV serostatus was available.

A remark on this clone: No antigen is known for it.

The J segment lost 6 bases and the V segment lost 7 bases, leaving 6 bases of the junction unmatched. Per germline, CDR1 MDHEN and CDR2 SYDVKM. This CDR3 is built from 13 residues. V gene TRBV28 combines with J gene TRBJ1-5, with TRBD1 matching over 7 bases. Sequencing input: PBMCs. The TCR originated in a woman aged 40 to 50 in good health and CMV-seropositive. CDR3: CASINRGRQPQHF. CDR3 nucleotide sequence: TGTGCCAGCATAAACAGGGGACGTCAGCCCCAGCATTTT.